This entry lists 24 T cell receptor beta chains sequenced from one sample in a study of cytomegalovirus exposure and HLA in healthy donors. Researchers ran the PCR with 60 Vbeta and 13 Jbeta primers. The table came from immunoSEQ multiplex PCR; TCRdb's copy has only in-frame clones and leaves some out. This sample has 150,000 to 200,000 clones, with less than 85% found just once. Input material: PBMCs. These TCRs come from a man in his forties in good health and CMV-seronegative.

This chain joins TRBV19 and TRBJ2-6; D remains ambiguous. This CDR3 region has 16 residues. Germline CDR1 LNHDA, CDR2 SQIVND (reference sequence). Trimming stripped 5 bases from V and 0 bases from J, with 11 bases between. CDR3 region: CASSFRLLSGANVLTF. The CDR3 bases are TGTGCCAGTAGTTTCCGACTGCTCTCTGGGGCCAACGTCCTGACTTTC. The variable domain in full, with the rest retrieved from reference TRBV19 and TRBJ2-6, is DGGITQSPKYLFRKEGQNVTLSCEQNLNHDAMYWYRQDPGQGLRLIYYSQIVNDFQKGDIAEGYSVSREKKESFPLTVTSAQKNPTAFYLCASSFRLLSGANVLTFGAGSRLTVL.

The chain uses TRBV5-4 and TRBJ2-5, with 9 bases identical to TRBD2. V lost 0 bases, J lost 4 bases, and 10 bases stayed unmatched. The CDR3 covers 17 residues. Germline CDR1 and CDR2: SGHNT and YYREEE (reference sequence). The CDR3 sequence is CASSLGGYSGGSETQYF. The CDR3 nucleotides read TGTGCCAGCAGCTTGGGAGGTTATAGCGGGGGTTCAGAGACCCAGTACTTC. Looking up the rest from reference TRBV5-4 and TRBJ2-5 gives the full variable domain: ETGVTQSPTHLIKTRGQQVTLRCSSQSGHNTVSWYQQALGQGPQFIFQYYREEENGRGNFPPRFSGLQFPNYSSELNVNALELDDSALYLCASSLGGYSGGSETQYFGPGTRLLVL.

This chain connects TRBV30 to TRBJ1-1; D remains unclear. V shed 8 bases and J shed 3 bases, with 10 bases lying between them. Germline V gene sequence: CDR1 GTSNPN, CDR2 SVGIG (reference sequence). The CDR3 has 11 residues. Here the CDR3 reads CAQEADTEAFF. In nucleotides, the CDR3 is TGTGCCCAGGAAGCGGACACTGAAGCTTTCTTT.

The chain uses TRBV2 and TRBJ2-5, with D possibly being TRBD2 (6 bases). The last part of the DNA fits TRBJ2-7 better; the J call may be wrong. Germline assignment: CDR1 SNHLY and CDR2 FYNNEI. CDR3 length: 15 amino acids. The CDR3 region is CASSEMGGMSYEQYF. The CDR3 nucleotides read TGTGCCAGCAGTGAAATGGGCGGGATGTCCTACGAGCAGTACTTC.

The V and J genes are TRBV6-5 and TRBJ2-7; 8 nucleotides line up with TRBD1. Germline V gene data show CDR1 as MNHEY and CDR2 as SVGAGI. The CDR3 runs 14 residues. With 0 bases clipped from V and 3 bases from J, the junction kept 1 base outside the gene matches. The CDR3 is CASSYSTGGYEQYF. As DNA, the CDR3 is TGTGCCAGCAGTTACTCCACAGGGGGCTACGAGCAGTACTTC.

This clone appeared a few times. The V call is TRBV2, the J call TRBJ2-1; TRBD1 matches 11 bases. V lost 9 bases, J lost 4 bases, and 8 bases stayed unmatched. Per germline, CDR1 SNHLY and CDR2 FYNNEI. The CDR3 is 15 residues long. CDR3 protein: CASPGRDRGYNEQFF. DNA of the CDR3: TGTGCCAGTCCTGGCCGGGACAGGGGGTACAATGAGCAGTTCTTC.

The V gene is TRBV9, the J gene TRBJ2-1; TRBD2 agrees at 9 bases. J lost 0 bases, V lost 5 bases, and 3 bases had no gene match. The CDR3 covers 15 residues. CDR1 and CDR2 from the germline V gene are SGDLS and YYNGEE. The CDR3 bases are TGTGCCAGCAGTGGTAGCGGGGGCTCCTACAATGAGCAGTTCTTC. The encoded protein is CASSGSGGSYNEQFF.

V is TRBV9 and J is TRBJ1-1, with 9 nucleotides matching TRBD1. CDR1 SGDLS and CDR2 YYNGEE come from the germline V gene. The CDR3 loop spans 15 amino acids. V was clipped by 4 bases and J by 4 bases; unmatched bases: 8. The CDR3 DNA reads TGTGCCAGCAGCTCAGGGACAGGGTGGACCACTGAAGCTTTCTTT. This gives the protein CASSSGTGWTTEAFF.

The gene calls are TRBV11-2 and TRBJ1-2; D gene ambiguous. Per germline, CDR1 SGHAT and CDR2 FQNNGV. The CDR3 is 13 amino acids. V was clipped by 4 bases and J by 7 bases, with 13 bases between them. The CDR3 is CASSSPSGFGYTF. DNA for the CDR3: TGTGCCAGCAGCTCGCCGTCGGGGTTTGGCTACACCTTC.

This clone occurred a few times. The chain couples TRBV4-3 to TRBJ1-2; D is ambiguous. V was shortened by 0 bases and J by 4 bases, with 12 bases between the two germline ends. The CDR3 has 15 amino acids. Per the germline V gene, CDR1 is LGHNA and CDR2 is YSLEER. CDR3 DNA: TGCGCCAGCAGCCAAGATCTGCGGGATATCTATGGCTACACCTTC. This gives the protein CASSQDLRDIYGYTF.

V usage is TRBV29-1 and J usage is TRBJ2-7, with D perhaps TRBD1 (6 bases). The CDR3 runs 14 residues. Trimming left V 6 bases short and J 7 bases short, with 22 bases between. Germline CDR1 is SQVTM and CDR2 is ANQGSEA. CDR3 DNA sequence: TGCAGCGTCCGAAGGGGGAACAGGGCTGGGGAGCAGTACTTC. The encoded protein is CSVRRGNRAGEQYF.

In this sample, this clone turned up once. This sequence joins TRBV4-1 and TRBJ1-5; D uncertain. Germline lookup yields CDR1 MGHRA and CDR2 YSYEKL. Trimming left V 3 bases short and J 9 bases short, with 12 bases between. The CDR3 covers 13 residues. CDR3 coding DNA: TGCGCCAGCAGCCAGGGCCGGACTTTGCCCCAGCATTTT. It is translated as CASSQGRTLPQHF.

The chain recombines TRBV6-1 with TRBJ1-6, with D tentatively TRBD1 (5 bases). Germline V gives CDR1 MNHNS, CDR2 SASEGT. V was shortened by 1 base and J by 9 bases, with 13 bases between the two germline ends. This CDR3 comprises 15 residues. Here the CDR3 DNA reads TGTGCCAGCAGTGAAGACGTCGGGGGTGGTTCACCCCTCCACTTT. Translated, it gives CASSEDVGGGSPLHF.

The chain links TRBV9 to TRBJ2-2, with D possibly matching TRBD1 (5 bases). Trimming removed 4 bases at V and 1 base at J, with 11 bases between. This CDR3 is 15 amino acids long. The germline V gene has CDR1 SGDLS and CDR2 YYNGEE. CDR3 loop: CASSRYQGNTGELFF. The CDR3 region has the DNA TGTGCCAGCAGCAGGTATCAGGGGAACACCGGGGAGCTGTTTTTT.

The CDR3 sequence is CASSSLFTGELFF. The DNA of the CDR3 is TGTGCCAGCAGCTCTCTCTTCACCGGGGAGCTGTTTTTT. The chain combines TRBV7-3 with TRBJ2-2; no reliable D call. V dropped 4 bases and J dropped 4 bases, with 7 bases sitting between them. The CDR3 extends over 13 amino acids. CDR1 is SGHTA, CDR2 FQGTGA, per germline.

The chain has TRBV28 and TRBJ1-2, with D possibly being TRBD1 (6 bases). The CDR3 runs to 13 residues. Germline V lookup: CDR1 MDHEN, CDR2 SYDVKM. The V end was cut by 5 bases, the J end by 1 base, with 8 bases between. The CDR3 DNA reads as TGTGCCAGCAGTCAGGACAGTAACTATGGCTACACCTTC. This gives the protein CASSQDSNYGYTF.

The CDR3 sequence: CASSLGSGYYEQYF. The CDR3 region has the DNA TGTGCCAGCAGCTTGGGCAGCGGCTACTACGAGCAGTACTTC. The genes are TRBV5-6 and TRBJ2-7; tentatively, D is TRBD2 (5 bases). The CDR3 sequence is 14 residues long. The germline V and J ends were trimmed by 0 bases and 3 bases, with 10 bases remaining between them. Germline V lookup: CDR1 SGHDT, CDR2 YYEEEE. Supplemented by reference TRBV5-6 and TRBJ2-7, the full variable domain reads DAGVTQSPTHLIKTRGQQVTLRCSPKSGHDTVSWYQQALGQGPQFIFQYYEEEERQRGNFPDRFSGHQFPNYSSELNVNALLLGDSALYLCASSLGSGYYEQYFGPGTRLTVT.

The chain combines TRBV20-1 with TRBJ2-1; D is uncertain. V was pared by 0 bases and J by 9 bases, with 6 bases between. The CDR3 sequence is 11 residues long. Germline V lookup: CDR1 DFQATT, CDR2 SNEGSKA (reference sequence). The CDR3 DNA follows: TGCAGTGCTAGAGATAGAGTTGAGCAGTTCTTC. This sequence encodes CSARDRVEQFF.

V gene TRBV9 combines with J gene TRBJ2-6, with 9 bases aligning to TRBD1. Looked up from germline, CDR1 is SGDLS and CDR2 is YYNGEE. V was pared by 3 bases and J by 0 bases, with 4 bases of the junction left unmatched. The CDR3 totals 17 residues. The DNA of the CDR3 is TGTGCCAGCAGCGCCGGACAGGGGAACTCTGGGGCCAACGTCCTGACTTTC. It translates to CASSAGQGNSGANVLTF.

The genes are TRBV10-1 and TRBJ2-7, with D perhaps TRBD1 (5 bases). Germline V lookup: CDR1 WNHNN, CDR2 SYGVQD (reference sequence). The CDR3 contains 13 residues. V was pared by 6 bases and J by 2 bases, with 11 bases between. The CDR3 nucleotides read TGCGCCAGCAGCGGAGACAGAACCTACGAGCAGTACTTC. This translates into CASSGDRTYEQYF.

The chain has TRBV4-3 and TRBJ2-7, with D possibly being TRBD2 (5 bases). The CDR3 is 15 residues long. Germline V CDR1 and CDR2: LGHNA, YSLEER. V lost 0 bases, J lost 3 bases, and 12 bases lay in between. The CDR3 loop is CASSQDIQRNYEQYF. For the CDR3, the DNA is TGCGCCAGCAGCCAAGATATCCAGCGGAACTACGAGCAGTACTTC.

V usage is TRBV2 and J usage is TRBJ2-6; D not certain. Trimming stripped 8 bases from V and 2 bases from J, with 7 bases between. CDR3 length: 13 amino acids. Germline loops: CDR1 SNHLY, CDR2 FYNNEI. The CDR3 DNA reads as TGTGCCAGCCACAATACTGGGGCCAACGTCCTGACTTTC. It codes for CASHNTGANVLTF.

This clone has only a few counts. The chain uses TRBV7-6 and TRBJ2-1; no clear D. The germline V and J ends were trimmed by 1 base and 9 bases, with 13 bases remaining between them. The V gene's germline CDR1 is SGHVS and CDR2 FNYEAQ. This CDR3 is built from 14 residues. DNA of the CDR3: TGTGCCAGCAGCTTAGGGTCCCCTAGAGGTGAGCAGTTCTTC. Translated: CASSLGSPRGEQFF.

The chain uses TRBV10-3 and TRBJ2-5, with D hard to call. Germline V lookup: CDR1 ENHRY, CDR2 SYGVKD. Trimming took 0 bases from V and 2 from J, leaving 7 bases between them. The CDR3 covers 14 residues. This CDR3 is CAISESGNQETQYF. The CDR3, as DNA: TGTGCCATCAGTGAGTCCGGTAATCAAGAGACCCAGTACTTC.